These 22 T cell receptor beta chains originate from one sample sequenced in a study of blood T cell repertoires in COVID-19. Sequenced by immunoSEQ multiplex PCR; TCRdb stores in-frame clones only, minus some. Of some 99,000 clones listed, about 85% are singletons. Sequenced material: peripheral blood. The source of these receptors is a woman older than 75 with acute or convalescent COVID-19.

V gene TRBV30 combines with J gene TRBJ1-4; 9 bases align to TRBD1. The V gene end was trimmed by 4 bases and the J gene end by 7 bases; junction bases not matched to a gene: 4. The CDR3 length is 13 residues. CDR1 is GTSNPN, CDR2 SVGIG, per germline (reference sequence). CDR3 region: CAWKGQGSEKLFF. In DNA, the CDR3 is TGTGCCTGGAAGGGACAGGGAAGTGAAAAACTGTTTTTT.

This clone was counted a single time. The CDR3 DNA is TGTGCCAGCAGTTTAGCGGGGGGAATCCCTAGCACAGATACGCAGTATTTT. Protein: CASSLAGGIPSTDTQYF. The chain employs TRBV27 and TRBJ2-3; TRBD2 matches at 8 bases. Germline values: CDR1 MNHEY, CDR2 SMNVEV (reference sequence). The CDR3 contains 17 residues. With V trimmed by 2 bases and J by 0 bases, 7 bases remained unmatched.

This clone has a handful of counts. The chain employs TRBV10-1 and TRBJ2-5; 7 positions match TRBD1. V shed 6 bases and J 2 bases; nucleotides not matched to a gene: 3. The CDR3 consists of 13 residues. Germline CDR1 reads WNHNN; CDR2 reads SYGVQD (reference sequence). CDR3 in amino acids: CASSRDRQETQYF. CDR3 DNA sequence: TGCGCCAGCAGCCGGGACAGACAAGAGACCCAGTACTTC.

This chain joins TRBV2 and TRBJ2-1; TRBD2 might be the D (6 bases). The germline V and J ends were trimmed by 3 bases and 4 bases, with 13 bases remaining between them. Looked up from germline, CDR1 is SNHLY and CDR2 is FYNNEI. CDR3 length: 15 amino acids. Here the CDR3 reads CASSDRSAGYNEQFF. CDR3 sequence (DNA): TGTGCCAGCAGTGATAGGTCGGCGGGGTACAATGAGCAGTTCTTC.

V usage is TRBV10-3 and J usage is TRBJ1-2; D remains ambiguous. V lost 7 bases and J lost 4, with 13 bases in between. Germline loops: CDR1 ENHRY, CDR2 SYGVKD. This CDR3 spans 13 amino acids. The CDR3 bases are TGTGCCATCACTATTGCCTGGTCCTATGGCTACACCTTC. Translation: CAITIAWSYGYTF.

The genes are TRBV9 and TRBJ2-1; the D is unclear. V was trimmed by 7 bases and J by 3 bases, leaving 14 bases between them. CDR1 is SGDLS and CDR2 is YYNGEE in the germline V gene. The CDR3 totals 14 residues. CDR3 residues: CASGLASVYNEQFF. The CDR3 region has the DNA TGTGCCAGCGGATTAGCATCGGTCTACAATGAGCAGTTCTTC.

This clone was seen a handful of times. The J gene is TRBJ1-5, the V gene TRBV20-1; no clear D. Germline V gene lookup returns CDR1 DFQATT and CDR2 SNEGSKA (reference sequence). The germline V and J ends were trimmed by 3 bases and 4 bases, with 7 bases remaining between them. The CDR3 is 12 amino acids. CDR3 sequence: CSASGPNQPQHF. For the CDR3, the DNA is TGCAGTGCTAGTGGTCCAAATCAGCCCCAGCATTTT.

The chain recombines TRBV7-3 with TRBJ2-1, with 8 bases that match TRBD2. Trimming cost V 5 bases and J 2 bases; bases outside gene matches: 5. The CDR3 runs 15 residues. CDR1 SGHTA and CDR2 FQGTGA come from the germline V gene. For the CDR3, the DNA is TGTGCCAGCAGCGAACTAGCGGTACCCTACAATGAGCAGTTCTTC. Encoded protein: CASSELAVPYNEQFF.

The chain couples TRBV30 to TRBJ2-1; tentative D call: TRBD1 (5 bases). Trimming shortened V by 1 base and J by 10 bases, and 14 bases separated the two germline ends. This CDR3 comprises 13 residues. Germline V gene lookup returns CDR1 GTSNPN and CDR2 SVGIG (reference sequence). CDR3 amino acids: CAWSALMTAEQFF. For the CDR3, the DNA is TGTGCCTGGAGTGCGCTAATGACAGCCGAGCAGTTCTTC.

This clone has only one observation. The V and J genes are TRBV7-2 and TRBJ2-5, with 13 bases matching TRBD2. The length of the CDR3 is 15 residues. Germline V gene lookup returns CDR1 SGHTA and CDR2 FQGNSA. Losses at the gene ends were 7 bases for V and 4 bases for J; bases not matched to a gene: 6. The CDR3 nucleotides are TGTGCCAGCACCCTACGGACTAGCGGGGGAGAGACCCAGTACTTC. Translated, it gives CASTLRTSGGETQYF.

This clone was counted a few times. This rearrangement joins TRBV27 to TRBJ1-2, with a possible D match to TRBD1 (5 bases). This CDR3 has 11 residues. V gave up 8 bases and J gave up 7 bases, with 11 bases separating them. Looked up from germline, CDR1 is MNHEY and CDR2 is SMNVEV (reference sequence). The CDR3 protein is CASGASVGYTF. The CDR3 nucleotides read TGTGCCAGCGGGGCTTCGGTTGGCTACACCTTC.

Here the CDR3 DNA reads TGTGCCAGCAGCTTACGGCTAGCGGGGGGGTTAACCTACAATGAGCAGTTCTTC. As protein: CASSLRLAGGLTYNEQFF. The chain couples TRBV7-8 to TRBJ2-1; 12 positions agree with TRBD2. This CDR3 contains 18 residues. The germline V gene has CDR1 SGHVS and CDR2 FQNEAQ. V lost 2 bases and J lost 2; bases outside the gene matches: 7.

This clone was seen once. V usage is TRBV29-1 and J usage is TRBJ2-1, with D possibly being TRBD1 (5 bases). The CDR3 consists of 15 residues. Germline V gives CDR1 SQVTM, CDR2 ANQGSEA. V was trimmed by 7 bases and J by 5 bases, leaving 21 bases between them. The CDR3 here is CSAQRGSVNNNEQFF. The CDR3 DNA sequence: TGCAGCGCCCAAAGGGGCTCCGTAAATAACAATGAGCAGTTCTTC.

The chain links TRBV15 to TRBJ2-1, with TRBD1 as a possible D gene (5 bases). Trimming removed 5 bases from V and 6 bases from J, with 20 bases in between. The CDR3 is 16 amino acids. CDR1 is LNHNV and CDR2 is YYDKDF in the germline V gene (reference sequence). DNA of the CDR3: TGTGCCACCAGCGGAGTAAGGGGTAGTAATCTCAATGAGCAGTTCTTC. Its protein is CATSGVRGSNLNEQFF. The full variable domain, completed using reference TRBV15 and TRBJ2-1, is DAMVIQNPRYQVTQFGKPVTLSCSQTLNHNVMYWYQQKSSQAPKLLFHYYDKDFNNEADTPDNFQSRRPNTSFCFLDIRSPGLGDTAMYLCATSGVRGSNLNEQFFGPGTRLTVL.

The CDR3 loop reads CASSATSPNTGELFF. The DNA of the CDR3 is TGCGCCAGCAGCGCAACTAGCCCGAACACCGGGGAGCTGTTTTTT. The chain couples TRBV5-1 to TRBJ2-2; D might be TRBD2 (6 bases). The V and J ends lost 4 bases and 0 bases respectively, with 10 bases between them. The CDR3 has 15 residues. CDR1 SGHRS and CDR2 YFSETQ come from the germline V gene.

V and J are TRBV15 and TRBJ1-5; D perhaps matches TRBD1 (5 bases). The germline V and J ends were trimmed by 1 base and 2 bases, with 6 bases remaining between them. The germline V gene has CDR1 LNHNV and CDR2 YYDKDF (reference sequence). CDR3 length: 14 residues. CDR3 in amino acids: CATSRGGGNQPQHF. CDR3 DNA sequence: TGTGCCACCAGCAGAGGGGGGGGCAATCAGCCCCAGCATTTT.

The chain carries TRBV10-3 and TRBJ2-1; the match to TRBD1 covers 10 bases. The CDR3 contains 18 residues. The V segment lost 5 bases and the J segment 0 bases; nucleotides outside the gene matches: 10. Germline values: CDR1 ENHRY, CDR2 SYGVKD. CDR3 nucleotides: TGTGCCATCAGTCCGGGACAGGGGTCCCCTAGCTCCTACAATGAGCAGTTCTTC. Amino acid sequence: CAISPGQGSPSSYNEQFF.

The V call is TRBV30, the J call TRBJ2-5; D is possibly TRBD2 (5 bases). CDR1 is GTSNPN and CDR2 is SVGIG in the germline V gene (reference sequence). The CDR3 spans 14 residues. V lost 3 bases and J lost 4, with 15 bases in between. Written as DNA, the CDR3 is TGTGCCTGGAGGGAGGCTAGCCTGGCAGAGACCCAGTACTTC. Translated: CAWREASLAETQYF.

J is TRBJ2-5 and V is TRBV19, with TRBD1 as a possible D gene (5 bases). Trimming took off 5 bases at V and 2 bases at J, with 15 bases between the two ends. The germline V gene encodes CDR1 LNHDA and CDR2 SQIVND (reference sequence). The CDR3 consists of 15 residues. CDR3 in DNA: TGTGCCAGTAGTTCCGTTGGACAATCACAAGAGACCCAGTACTTC. Its protein is CASSSVGQSQETQYF.

The CDR3 coding sequence is TGTGCCAGCAGGGCAGGGGGCACTGAAGCTTTCTTT. Amino acids: CASRAGGTEAFF. J is TRBJ1-1 and V is TRBV5-4, with 7 bases that match TRBD1. V lost 5 bases, J lost 4 bases, and 2 bases stayed unmatched. The CDR3 consists of 12 residues. Germline V gene data show CDR1 as SGHNT and CDR2 as YYREEE (reference sequence).

In regard to this clone: The sample contains more than one DNA sequence encoding this CDR3. The V gene is TRBV15, the J gene TRBJ2-5; 7 positions match TRBD2. V shed 3 bases, J shed 5 bases, and the junction held 3 bases outside the gene matches. The CDR3 consists of 13 residues. Germline CDR1 LNHNV, CDR2 YYDKDF (reference sequence). Written as DNA, the CDR3 is TGTGCCACCAGCAGGGGGGGGTGGGAGACCCAGTACTTC. It yields the protein CATSRGGWETQYF.

The V gene is TRBV6-5, the J gene TRBJ1-2; D remains unclear. V gave up 7 bases and J gave up 7 bases, with 7 bases separating them. Germline V gives CDR1 MNHEY, CDR2 SVGAGI. The CDR3 runs to 10 residues. CDR3 loop: CASIGAGYTF. The CDR3 DNA follows: TGTGCCAGCATAGGAGCTGGCTACACCTTC.